This TCR beta chain appears in the sequencing data of a study of blood T cell repertoires in COVID-19. About the research overall: Samples of COVID-19 (acute and convalescent) were obtained from the United States, Italy and Spain. In each case, the material was cDNA or gDNA derived from T cells, B-cell-depleted T cells, or PBMCs.

Original data processing: Using reference gene primer amplification, nucleated cell counts were estimated. Generated by immunoSEQ multiplex PCR, the TCRdb table keeps only in-frame clones and is missing some. V and J calls and clone size are copied from that table; D and trimming were computed from the DNA. The sample includes about 74,000 clones, under 85% of them seen just once. CDR1 and CDR2 from the germline V gene are MDHEN and SYDVKM. This CDR3 is built from 13 residues. V lost 2 bases and J lost 3, with 8 bases in between. This clone has a single count. The sequencing sample was made of peripheral blood. The chain recombines TRBV28 with TRBJ2-7; possible D gene TRBD2, 6 bases. The clonotype originates from a man aged 65 to 79 with acute or convalescent COVID-19. The CDR3, as DNA: TGTGCCAGCAGTTTAGGGCGGGACTACGAGCAGTACTTC. It encodes CASSLGRDYEQYF.